The rows below give T cell receptor beta chains drawn from one sample of a study of blood T cell repertoires in COVID-19. Measured with immunoSEQ multiplex PCR; TCRdb has only the in-frame clones, and not every one. The sample gives roughly 330,000 clones, roughly 90% of which show up once; 3.5% to 4.5% is in the top ten. Input material: peripheral blood. The receptors stem from a woman aged 45-65 years with active or convalescent COVID-19. The CDR3 runs from the conserved cysteine through the conserved F or W.

v_gene,CDR3aa
TRBV2,CASRLRLAHNEQFF
TRBV30,CAGDQAGGEKLFF
TRBV19,CASSILPLIYGYTF
TRBV4-1,CASSRGTVYGYTF
TRBV28,CASSLKISTNEKLFF
TRBV19,CASSIQGGGYTF
TRBV6-5,CASRRQVRSYNEQFF
TRBV3-1/TRBV3-2,CASRGSVQGYGETQYF
TRBV7-6,CASSLSGSLYYEQYF
TRBV3-1/TRBV3-2,CASSLRLSTEAFF
TRBV6-1,CASSGVARGTGNTIYF
TRBV6-6,CASSPGLAGGPRETQYF
TRBV5-1,CASSPGRTGTSNEQFF
TRBV5-1,CASSLPADEQYF
TRBV3-1/TRBV3-2,CASSHRQGGQYF
TRBV19,CASSTGYEQYF
TRBV28,CASSGVKRANEKLFF
TRBV12-5,CASGLVYPSRSNYGYTF
TRBV18,CASSPSLQGATQYF
TRBV6-6,CASSRRARSGTSGANDQETQYF
TRBV6-2/TRBV6-3,CASSRRTGYGGEQYF
TRBV10-3,CAISQDSSNEKLFF